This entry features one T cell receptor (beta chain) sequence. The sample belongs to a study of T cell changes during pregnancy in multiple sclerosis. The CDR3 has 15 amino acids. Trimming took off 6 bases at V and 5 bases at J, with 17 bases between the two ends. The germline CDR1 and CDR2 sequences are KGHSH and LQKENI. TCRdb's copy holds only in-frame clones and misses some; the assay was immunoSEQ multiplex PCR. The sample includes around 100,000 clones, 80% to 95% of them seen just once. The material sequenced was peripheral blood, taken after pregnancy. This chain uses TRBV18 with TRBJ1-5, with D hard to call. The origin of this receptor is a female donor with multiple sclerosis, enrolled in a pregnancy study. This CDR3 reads CASSLREGSYQPQHF. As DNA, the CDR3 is TGTGCCAGCTCGCTCCGCGAGGGCAGCTATCAGCCCCAGCATTTT. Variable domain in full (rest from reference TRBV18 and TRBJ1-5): NAGVMQNPRHLVRRRGQEARLRCSPMKGHSHVYWYRQLPEEGLKFMVYLQKENIIDESGMPKERFSAEFPKEGPSILRIQQVVRGDSAAYFCASSLREGSYQPQHFGDGTRLSIL.